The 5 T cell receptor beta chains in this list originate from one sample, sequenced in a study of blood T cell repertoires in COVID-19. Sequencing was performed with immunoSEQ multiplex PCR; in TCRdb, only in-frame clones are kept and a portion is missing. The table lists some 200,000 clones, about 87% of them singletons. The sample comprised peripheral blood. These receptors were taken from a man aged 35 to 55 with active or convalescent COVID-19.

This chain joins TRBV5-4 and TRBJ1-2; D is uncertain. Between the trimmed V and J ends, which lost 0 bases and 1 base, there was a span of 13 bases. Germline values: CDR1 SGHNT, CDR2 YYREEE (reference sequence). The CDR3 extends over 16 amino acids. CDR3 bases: TGTGCCAGCAGCTTGGTCGGCGAAACAGATAACTATGGCTACACCTTC. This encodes CASSLVGETDNYGYTF.

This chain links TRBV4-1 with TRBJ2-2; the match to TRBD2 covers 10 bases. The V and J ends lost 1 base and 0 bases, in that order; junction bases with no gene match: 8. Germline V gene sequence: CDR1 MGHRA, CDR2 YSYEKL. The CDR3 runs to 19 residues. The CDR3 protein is CASSQVFSSGGTNTGELFF. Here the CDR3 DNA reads TGCGCCAGCAGCCAAGTTTTCAGTAGCGGGGGGACGAACACCGGGGAGCTGTTTTTT.

CDR3 sequence reads: CAWSVIPQVGIYTF. CDR3 bases: TGTGCCTGGAGTGTAATCCCGCAGGTCGGAATCTACACCTTC. The V and J genes are TRBV30 and TRBJ1-2; no clear D gene. The CDR3 length is 14 residues. Germline V CDR1 and CDR2: GTSNPN, SVGIG (reference sequence). Between the trimmed V and J ends, which lost 0 bases and 10 bases, there was a span of 18 bases.

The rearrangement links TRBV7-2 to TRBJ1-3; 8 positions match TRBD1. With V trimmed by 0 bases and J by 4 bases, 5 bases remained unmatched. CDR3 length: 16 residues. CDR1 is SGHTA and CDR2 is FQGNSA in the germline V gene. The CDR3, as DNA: TGTGCCAGCAGCTTAGCGCCAGGGGGCTTAGGAAACACCATATATTTT. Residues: CASSLAPGGLGNTIYF.

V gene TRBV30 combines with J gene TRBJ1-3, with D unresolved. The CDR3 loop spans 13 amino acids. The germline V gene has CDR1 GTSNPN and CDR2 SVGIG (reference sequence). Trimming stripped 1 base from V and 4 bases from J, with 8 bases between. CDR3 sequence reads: CAWSGGGGNTIYF. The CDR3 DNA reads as TGTGCCTGGAGTGGGGGAGGCGGAAACACCATATATTTT.